This entry lists 17 T cell receptor beta chains sequenced from one sample in a study of OX40 agonist ivuxolimab in advanced cancers. Profiling relied on immunoSEQ multiplex PCR, and the TCRdb table lists in-frame clones only, not all of them. This table has tens of thousands of clones, roughly 84% appearing once. The starting material was CD4+ or CD8+ T cells sorted from blood, obtained in a trial of the OX40 agonist ivuxolimab. The receptor source for this set is an adult with an advanced solid tumor such as melanoma, head and neck, liver or kidney cancer.

The J gene is TRBJ2-1, the V gene TRBV2; maybe TRBD1 (6 bases). The CDR3 length is 13 residues. CDR1 and CDR2 (germline): SNHLY, FYNNEI. The V and J ends lost 1 base and 6 bases respectively, with 7 bases between them. The CDR3 nucleotides read TGTGCCAGCAGTGAAGGCAGGGGCAATGAGCAGTTCTTC. Protein sequence: CASSEGRGNEQFF.

The V call is TRBV5-4, the J call TRBJ2-1; a weak D match, TRBD1 (5 bases). The V end was cut by 0 bases, the J end by 4 bases, with 14 bases between. Per the germline V gene, CDR1 is SGHNT and CDR2 is YYREEE (reference sequence). This CDR3 is built from 16 residues. CDR3: CASSLAWGDNYNEQFF. As DNA, the CDR3 is TGTGCCAGCAGCTTGGCCTGGGGCGATAATTACAATGAGCAGTTCTTC.

This clone has only a few counts. The chain recombines TRBV9 with TRBJ2-7; no clear D gene. CDR1 SGDLS and CDR2 YYNGEE come from the germline V gene. Trimming pared 0 bases from V and 7 bases from J, leaving 11 bases between. The CDR3 is 13 residues long. CDR3 DNA: TGTGCCAGCAGCGTAGCTACTCGGTCAGAGCAGTACTTC. It is translated as CASSVATRSEQYF.

The genes are TRBV27 and TRBJ2-7; D is perhaps TRBD1 or TRBD2 (5 bases each). V lost 6 bases and J lost 2, with 14 bases in between. This CDR3 region has 14 residues. Germline-derived CDR1 and CDR2 are MNHEY and SMNVEV (reference sequence). The CDR3 sequence: CASRGWGTAYEQYF. The CDR3 DNA sequence: TGTGCCAGCAGAGGGTGGGGGACGGCCTACGAGCAGTACTTC.

This chain uses TRBV6-6 with TRBJ1-1; no clear D. This CDR3 is 13 amino acids long. Deletions cut 0 bases from V and 6 bases from J, with 8 bases between. The V gene's germline CDR1 is MNHNY and CDR2 SVGAGI (reference sequence). CDR3 in DNA: TGTGCCAGCAGTTACTCGACCCCCCCTGAAGCTTTCTTT. Translated: CASSYSTPPEAFF.

The chain links TRBV5-4 to TRBJ2-7, with 12 positions matching TRBD2. V lost 5 bases to trimming and J lost 5 bases; unmatched junction nucleotides: 5. The CDR3 has 14 residues. Germline values: CDR1 SGHNT, CDR2 YYREEE (reference sequence). CDR3 amino acids: CASRVTSGSHEQYF. Here the CDR3 DNA reads TGTGCCAGCAGAGTGACTAGCGGGAGCCACGAGCAGTACTTC.

V gene TRBV5-1 combines with J gene TRBJ2-7; D perhaps matches TRBD2 (5 bases). The CDR3 is 15 amino acids. Trimming left V 4 bases short and J 0 bases short, with 14 bases between. Germline-derived CDR1 and CDR2 are SGHRS and YFSETQ. The DNA of the CDR3 is TGCGCCAGCAGCGGACTCGGGCAGAGCTCCTACGAGCAGTACTTC. Protein sequence: CASSGLGQSSYEQYF.

The V and J genes are TRBV11-3 and TRBJ2-3, with D possibly matching TRBD2 (5 bases). Germline V lookup: CDR1 SGHNT, CDR2 YENEEA. Trimming stripped 3 bases from V and 0 bases from J, with 13 bases between. The CDR3 is 16 amino acids. CDR3 coding DNA: TGTGCCAGCAGCTTGGGAGCGGCGTCTAGCACAGATACGCAGTATTTT. Encoded protein: CASSLGAASSTDTQYF.

CDR3 nucleotide sequence: TGTGCCAGCAAAGAGAACGGGAATCAGCCCCAGCATTTT. This codes for CASKENGNQPQHF. The chain recombines TRBV6-1 with TRBJ1-5; D is undetermined. Trimming stripped 7 bases from V and 4 bases from J, with 11 bases between. The CDR3 sequence is 13 residues long. Germline lookup yields CDR1 MNHNS and CDR2 SASEGT.

The J gene is TRBJ1-5, the V gene TRBV10-3; possibly TRBD1 for D (5 bases). The CDR3 length is 14 residues. V lost 8 bases, J lost 3 bases, and 14 bases lay in between. Germline V lookup: CDR1 ENHRY, CDR2 SYGVKD. CDR3 amino acids: CAISSGTDNQPQHF. The CDR3 nucleotides are TGTGCCATCTCGTCCGGGACGGACAATCAGCCCCAGCATTTT.

This chain uses TRBV14 with TRBJ1-3; a possible D gene is TRBD1 (5 bases). This CDR3 spans 13 amino acids. Germline V gives CDR1 SGHDN, CDR2 FVKESK. V lost 4 bases to trimming and J lost 4 bases, with 8 bases between them. CDR3 nucleotides: TGTGCCAGCAGCCGAAAGGGGGGAAACACCATATATTTT. As protein: CASSRKGGNTIYF.

This clone was observed a single time. J is TRBJ2-7 and V is TRBV19; D is undetermined. V gave up 5 bases and J gave up 6 bases, with 14 bases separating them. CDR1 and CDR2 from the germline V gene are LNHDA and SQIVND (reference sequence). The CDR3 is 13 residues long. CDR3 DNA: TGTGCCAGTAGTCCCACAGCCGTGGGCGAGCAGTACTTC. Protein: CASSPTAVGEQYF.

The chain couples TRBV7-6 to TRBJ1-1; D is unresolved. V dropped 2 bases and J dropped 7 bases, with 11 bases sitting between them. The CDR3 spans 13 residues. Looked up from germline, CDR1 is SGHVS and CDR2 is FNYEAQ. CDR3 in DNA: TGTGCCAGCAGCTTAATACGCAGCTTTGAAGCTTTCTTT. It translates to CASSLIRSFEAFF.

V usage is TRBV4-1 and J usage is TRBJ2-7, with 9 bases matching TRBD2. This CDR3 has 16 amino acids. The germline V gene encodes CDR1 MGHRA and CDR2 YSYEKL. The junction had 8 bases not matched to a gene; V was cut back by 1 base and J by 4 bases. The chain's CDR3 is CASSQGGSGRSYEQYF. DNA of the CDR3: TGCGCCAGCAGCCAAGGGGGAAGCGGGAGGTCGTACGAGCAGTACTTC.

This sequence joins TRBV4-3 and TRBJ2-5; D unclear. The V end lost 0 bases, the J end lost 1 base, and 6 bases lay between the germline ends. The CDR3 loop spans 14 amino acids. CDR1 and CDR2 from the germline V gene are LGHNA and YSLEER. The CDR3 loop is CASSQDIFQETQYF. The CDR3 DNA follows: TGCGCCAGCAGCCAAGATATTTTCCAAGAGACCCAGTACTTC.

The V and J genes are TRBV19 and TRBJ1-2; D is perhaps TRBD1 (6 bases). CDR1 and CDR2 (germline): LNHDA, SQIVND (reference sequence). V was trimmed by 5 bases and J by 4 bases, leaving 11 bases between them. This CDR3 spans 13 amino acids. Here the CDR3 reads CASSATGPYGYTF. The CDR3 DNA follows: TGTGCCAGTAGTGCGACAGGCCCCTATGGCTACACCTTC.

The chain recombines TRBV6-1 with TRBJ2-5; weak D call: TRBD1 (5 bases). This CDR3 is built from 14 residues. V dropped 10 bases and J dropped 2 bases, with 17 bases sitting between them. Germline assignment: CDR1 MNHNS and CDR2 SASEGT. The CDR3 DNA reads as TGTGCCACCCATCAGACAGTAGGACAAGAGACCCAGTACTTC. Protein sequence: CATHQTVGQETQYF.